The rows below give T cell receptor beta chains drawn from one sample of a study of T-cell memory formation after mild COVID-19. Via MiXCR, TCRdb re-called the 5' RACE reads, giving one row per CDR3 protein. The sample has about 400,000 distinct CDR3 sequences; roughly 26% are singletons. The sample was PBMCs or a T cell subset sorted from them (not recorded which). Every receptor here comes from an adult woman who had mild COVID-19 (a few samples of this study predate the infection). Cell type and time point are not known. The CDR3 runs from the conserved cysteine through the conserved F or W. D genes are given only for firm matches. Clone size, where shown, is once, few, many, or a class for clones that have expanded.

j_call	d_call	v_call	clone_size	cdr3_aa	cdr3_nt
TRBJ1-4	.	TRBV6-5	.	CASSYSGGNEKLFF	TGTGCCAGCAGTTACTCGGGGGGTAATGAAAAACTGTTTTTT
TRBJ2-1	.	TRBV20-1	few	CSARDRAASYNEQFF	TGCAGTGCTAGAGATAGGGCGGCCTCCTACAATGAGCAGTTCTTC
TRBJ2-1	.	TRBV12-3/TRBV12-4	.	CASSLGWLALVF	TGTGCCAGCAGTTTGGGTTGGCTAGCGTTGGTCTTC
TRBJ2-1	.	TRBV9	many	CASSKGHYNEQFF	TGTGCCAGCAGCAAAGGACATTACAATGAGCAGTTCTTC
TRBJ2-7	.	TRBV29-1	.	CSVEVGGSYEQYF	TGCAGCGTTGAAGTGGGCGGCTCCTACGAGCAGTACTTC
TRBJ1-2	TRBD1	TRBV12-3/TRBV12-4	few	CASSPWGGGQGRGYTF	TGTGCCAGCAGTCCTTGGGGGGGGGGACAGGGGCGAGGCTACACCTTC
TRBJ1-2	TRBD1	TRBV13	few	CASSPTGGRYGYTF	TGTGCCAGCAGCCCGACAGGGGGAAGGTATGGCTACACCTTC
TRBJ2-3	.	TRBV24-1	few	CATSDEGETDTQYF	TGTGCCACCAGTGATGAAGGCGAAACAGATACGCAGTATTTT
TRBJ1-5	.	TRBV6-6	.	CATHPRGRSDQPQHF	TGTGCCACCCACCCTCGTGGACGGTCCGATCAGCCCCAGCATTTT
TRBJ1-1	.	TRBV19	.	CASSHRQVRFTEAFF	TGTGCCAGTAGCCATCGACAGGTTAGATTCACTGAAGCTTTCTTT
TRBJ2-1	TRBD2	TRBV7-6	.	CASSPLAGVFEQFF	TGTGCCAGCAGCCCCTTAGCGGGAGTGTTTGAGCAGTTCTTC
TRBJ2-1	.	TRBV20-1	.	CSARSDIRNEQFF	TGCAGTGCTAGGAGCGACATCAGGAATGAGCAGTTCTTC
TRBJ2-3	TRBD2	TRBV4-1	few	CASSQGGWRTDTQYF	TGCGCCAGCAGTCAGGGAGGGTGGCGCACAGATACGCAGTATTTT
TRBJ2-1	TRBD2	TRBV6-2/TRBV6-3	.	CASTYGRTSGGYNEQFF	TGTGCCAGCACCTACGGCCGTACCTCGGGAGGCTACAATGAGCAGTTCTTC
TRBJ2-5	TRBD2	TRBV12-3/TRBV12-4	.	CASVAIAGGSETQYF	TGTGCCAGCGTTGCGATAGCGGGAGGGTCAGAGACCCAGTACTTC
TRBJ1-1	.	TRBV30	.	CACLDGLNTEAFF	TGTGCCTGCCTCGACGGACTGAACACTGAAGCTTTCTTT
TRBJ2-1	.	TRBV11-3	.	CASSPPSGQILYNEQFF	TGTGCCAGCAGCCCCCCCTCCGGACAGATCCTCTACAATGAGCAGTTCTTC
TRBJ2-5	.	TRBV24-1	.	CATSDQGRSQETQYF	TGTGCCACCAGTGACCAGGGACGGAGCCAAGAGACCCAGTACTTC
TRBJ2-3	.	TRBV7-7	.	CASSDTSDTQYF	TGTGCTAGCAGCGACACATCAGATACGCAGTATTTT
TRBJ2-2	.	TRBV5-1	.	CASSSLGGSNTGELFF	TGCGCCAGCAGCTCCCTAGGCGGCTCGAACACCGGGGAGCTGTTTTTT
TRBJ2-3	TRBD1	TRBV5-4	.	CASSWTGGLDTQYF	TGTGCCAGCAGCTGGACAGGGGGTTTAGATACGCAGTATTTT
TRBJ2-7	.	TRBV27	.	CASSRIGTRRGEQYF	TGTGCCAGCAGCCGAATCGGGACGCGCAGGGGCGAGCAGTACTTC
TRBJ1-1	TRBD1	TRBV3-1	few	CASSQTGGRSEAFF	TGTGCCAGCAGCCAAACAGGGGGCAGGTCTGAAGCTTTCTTT
TRBJ1-2	.	TRBV9	.	CASSFSAGIYGYTF	TGTGCCAGCAGCTTCTCCGCAGGGATCTATGGCTACACCTTC
TRBJ1-1	.	TRBV5-6	few	CASSLAFTEAFF	TGTGCCAGCAGCTTGGCGTTCACTGAAGCTTTCTTT
TRBJ2-2	.	TRBV24-1	few	CATSDSRRPAGELFF	TGTGCCACCAGTGATTCCCGACGCCCGGCCGGGGAGCTGTTTTTT
TRBJ1-1	TRBD1	TRBV5-1	once	CASARQGENTEAFF	TGCGCCAGCGCCAGACAGGGCGAGAACACTGAAGCTTTCTTT
TRBJ2-2	.	TRBV5-1	.	CASSLKAGSRTGELFF	TGCGCCAGCAGCTTGAAGGCAGGGAGTCGCACCGGGGAGCTGTTTTTT
TRBJ2-7	.	TRBV5-1	few	CASSLGLGSLYEQYF	TGCGCCAGCAGCTTGGGTCTCGGGAGTCTCTACGAGCAGTACTTC
TRBJ1-1	TRBD1	TRBV12-3/TRBV12-4	.	CASTKVGQGKNSEAFF	TGTGCCAGCACCAAAGTCGGACAGGGGAAGAACTCTGAAGCTTTCTTT
TRBJ2-5	.	TRBV6-5	.	CASSVSGQETQYF	TGTGCCAGCAGCGTGTCAGGTCAAGAGACCCAGTACTTC
TRBJ2-5	.	TRBV6-1	.	CASSEGPGTQYF	TGTGCCAGCAGTGAAGGGCCGGGGACCCAGTACTTC
TRBJ2-3	TRBD2	TRBV14	.	CASSQDRPGLVTDTQYF	TGTGCCAGCAGCCAAGATAGGCCAGGACTAGTCACAGATACGCAGTATTTT
TRBJ2-1	.	TRBV7-2	many	CASSLQGGTYNEQFF	TGTGCCAGCAGCCTACAGGGGGGGACCTACAATGAGCAGTTCTTC
TRBJ2-1	TRBD2	TRBV4-2	many	CASSEKSPGLAGLNEQFF	TGTGCCAGCAGCGAAAAAAGTCCGGGACTAGCGGGACTCAATGAGCAGTTCTTC
TRBJ1-1	.	TRBV4-3	few	CASSQGRTSGVREAFF	TGCGCCAGCAGCCAAGGTCGAACTTCAGGGGTTCGCGAAGCTTTCTTT
TRBJ1-2	.	TRBV9	few	CASSVAQDSRYGYTF	TGTGCCAGCAGCGTAGCTCAAGACAGCCGCTATGGCTACACCTTC
TRBJ2-1	.	TRBV7-2	.	CASSLARTAGRDEQFF	TGTGCCAGCAGCTTAGCGAGGACAGCCGGCCGGGATGAGCAGTTCTTC
TRBJ1-1	.	TRBV12-3/TRBV12-4	few	CASSPRVQMNTEAFF	TGTGCCAGCAGTCCCCGGGTCCAAATGAACACTGAAGCTTTCTTT
TRBJ1-6	.	TRBV24-1	.	CATSDFWGFNAYNSPLHF	TGTGCCACCAGTGATTTTTGGGGGTTTAATGCCTATAATTCACCCCTCCACTTT
TRBJ2-7	TRBD1	TRBV12-3/TRBV12-4	.	CASRGTGRTYEQYF	TGTGCCAGCAGGGGGACAGGGCGTACCTACGAGCAGTACTTC
TRBJ2-1	.	TRBV7-9	many	CASSLTGYNEQFF	TGTGCCAGCAGCTTGACGGGCTACAATGAGCAGTTCTTC
TRBJ1-3	.	TRBV5-1	few	CASSFENPGNTIYF	TGCGCCAGCAGCTTCGAGAATCCTGGAAACACCATATATTTT
TRBJ2-6	.	TRBV20-1	many	CSAPDLSSGANVLTF	TGCAGTGCTCCGGATTTAAGCTCTGGGGCCAACGTCCTGACTTTC
TRBJ2-3	.	TRBV12-3/TRBV12-4	many	CASHTLGPRNTQYF	TGTGCCAGCCATACCCTAGGGCCCCGGAATACGCAGTATTTT
TRBJ2-3	.	TRBV10-3	few	CAISAETSTDTQYF	TGTGCCATCAGTGCTGAGACCAGCACAGATACGCAGTATTTT
TRBJ2-1	.	TRBV30	few	CAWSRLVNEQFF	TGTGCCTGGAGTAGACTAGTGAATGAGCAGTTCTTC
TRBJ1-1	.	TRBV29-1	.	CSVVTLNTEAFF	TGCAGCGTTGTGACGCTGAACACTGAAGCTTTCTTT
TRBJ1-1	.	TRBV7-8	.	CASSSRPLGTEAFF	TGTGCCAGCAGCTCTCGTCCCTTGGGCACTGAAGCTTTCTTT
TRBJ2-1	.	TRBV7-6	.	CASSFSGLTYNEQFF	TGTGCCAGCAGCTTTAGCGGTCTGACATACAATGAGCAGTTCTTC
TRBJ2-1	.	TRBV6-5	few	CASGEYRNEQFF	TGTGCCAGCGGTGAATACAGGAATGAGCAGTTCTTC
TRBJ2-3	TRBD2	TRBV24-1	few	CATSDPGGDRTDTQYF	TGTGCCACCAGTGATCCCGGGGGGGATCGGACAGATACGCAGTATTTT
TRBJ1-2	TRBD1	TRBV29-1	few	CSVGQGPSYGYTF	TGCAGCGTCGGACAGGGACCCAGCTATGGCTACACCTTC
TRBJ1-1	.	TRBV4-2	few	CASSQGGGHTEAFF	TGTGCCAGCAGCCAAGGGGGGGGACACACTGAAGCTTTCTTT
TRBJ2-5	TRBD2	TRBV7-9	.	CASSHPGTSGSRQETQYF	TGTGCCAGCAGCCACCCCGGGACTAGCGGGAGTAGGCAAGAGACCCAGTACTTC
TRBJ2-3	.	TRBV7-9	.	CASSLATTDTQYF	TGTGCCAGCAGCTTAGCGACGACAGATACGCAGTATTTT
TRBJ2-5	.	TRBV29-1	few	CSVEGQGRGQTQYF	TGCAGCGTTGAAGGTCAGGGGAGAGGGCAGACCCAGTACTTC
TRBJ2-5	.	TRBV12-3/TRBV12-4	few	CASSFSSAGETQYF	TGTGCCAGCAGTTTTAGTAGCGCGGGAGAGACCCAGTACTTC
TRBJ2-1	TRBD2	TRBV6-2/TRBV6-3	few	CASGIGTSGGQEQFF	TGTGCCAGCGGAATCGGGACTAGCGGGGGTCAGGAGCAGTTCTTC
TRBJ2-3	.	TRBV7-3	.	CASSSPGGGADTQYF	TGTGCCAGCAGCTCACCCGGTGGGGGTGCAGATACGCAGTATTTT